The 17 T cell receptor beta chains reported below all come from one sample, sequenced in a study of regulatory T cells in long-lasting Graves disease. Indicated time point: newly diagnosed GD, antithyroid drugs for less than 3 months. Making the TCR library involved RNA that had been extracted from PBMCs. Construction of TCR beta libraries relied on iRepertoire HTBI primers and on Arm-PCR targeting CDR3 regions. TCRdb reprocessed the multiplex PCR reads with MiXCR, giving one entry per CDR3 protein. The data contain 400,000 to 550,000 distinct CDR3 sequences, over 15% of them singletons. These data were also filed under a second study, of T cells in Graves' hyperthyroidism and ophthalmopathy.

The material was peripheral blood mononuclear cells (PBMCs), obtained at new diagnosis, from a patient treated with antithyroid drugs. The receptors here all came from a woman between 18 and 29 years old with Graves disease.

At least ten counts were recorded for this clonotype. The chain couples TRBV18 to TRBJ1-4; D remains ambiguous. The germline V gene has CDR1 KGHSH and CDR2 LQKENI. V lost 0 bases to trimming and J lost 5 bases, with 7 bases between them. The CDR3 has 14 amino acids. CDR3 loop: CASSPPDRNEKLFF. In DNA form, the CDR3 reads TGTGCCAGCTCACCACCTGATAGGAATGAAAAACTGTTTTTT.

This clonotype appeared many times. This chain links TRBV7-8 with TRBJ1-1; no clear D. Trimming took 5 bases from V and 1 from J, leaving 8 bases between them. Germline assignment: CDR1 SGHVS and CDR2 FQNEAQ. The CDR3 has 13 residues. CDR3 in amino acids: CASSHGPNTEAFF. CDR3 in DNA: TGTGCCAGCAGCCATGGACCGAACACTGAAGCTTTCTTT.

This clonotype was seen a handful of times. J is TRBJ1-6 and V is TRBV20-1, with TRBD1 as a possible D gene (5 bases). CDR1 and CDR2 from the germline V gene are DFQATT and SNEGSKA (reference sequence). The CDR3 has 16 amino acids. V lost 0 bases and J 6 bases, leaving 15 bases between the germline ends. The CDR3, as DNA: TGCAGTGCTAGAGATCTGAGGGCAGGGCTTAATTCACCCCTCCACTTT. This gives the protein CSARDLRAGLNSPLHF.

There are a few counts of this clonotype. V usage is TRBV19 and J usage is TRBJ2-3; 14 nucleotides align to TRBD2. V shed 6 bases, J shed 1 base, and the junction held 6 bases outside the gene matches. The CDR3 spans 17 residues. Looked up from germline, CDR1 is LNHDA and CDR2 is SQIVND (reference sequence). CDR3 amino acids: CASRRLAGGPGTDTQYF. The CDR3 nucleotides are TGTGCCAGTAGGCGACTAGCGGGAGGGCCCGGCACAGATACGCAGTATTTT.

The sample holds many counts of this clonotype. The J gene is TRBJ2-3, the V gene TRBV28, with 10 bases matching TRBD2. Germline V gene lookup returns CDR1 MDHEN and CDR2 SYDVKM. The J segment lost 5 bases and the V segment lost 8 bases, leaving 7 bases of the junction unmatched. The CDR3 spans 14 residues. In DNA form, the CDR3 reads TGTGCCAGCCTTCTAGCGGGAGTGGGAGATACGCAGTATTTT. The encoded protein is CASLLAGVGDTQYF.

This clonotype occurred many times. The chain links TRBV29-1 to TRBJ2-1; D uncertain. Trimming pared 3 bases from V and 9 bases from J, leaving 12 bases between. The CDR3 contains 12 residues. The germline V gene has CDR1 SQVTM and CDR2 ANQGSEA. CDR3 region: CSVERGKGEQFF. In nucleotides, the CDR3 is TGCAGCGTTGAGAGAGGAAAGGGTGAGCAGTTCTTC.

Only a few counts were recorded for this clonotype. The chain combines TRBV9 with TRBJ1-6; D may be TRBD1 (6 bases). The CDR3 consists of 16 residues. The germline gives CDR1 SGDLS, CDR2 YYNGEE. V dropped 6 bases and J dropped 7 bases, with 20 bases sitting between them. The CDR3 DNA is TGTGCCAGCACCGCCGGCAGGGGTGGTAGGAATTCACCCCTCCACTTT. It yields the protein CASTAGRGGRNSPLHF. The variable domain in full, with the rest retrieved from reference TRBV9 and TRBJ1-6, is DSGVTQTPKHLITATGQRVTLRCSPRSGDLSVYWYQQSLDQGLQFLIQYYNGEERAKGNILERFSAQQFPDLHSELNLSSLELGDSALYFCASTAGRGGRNSPLHFGNGTRLTVT.

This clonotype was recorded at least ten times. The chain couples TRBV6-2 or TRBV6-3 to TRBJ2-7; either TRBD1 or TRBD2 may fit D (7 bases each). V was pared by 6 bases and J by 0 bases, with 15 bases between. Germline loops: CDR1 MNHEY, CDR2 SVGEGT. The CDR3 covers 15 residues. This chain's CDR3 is CASRYRGLPSYEQYF. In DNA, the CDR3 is TGTGCCAGCAGGTACAGGGGACTACCCTCCTACGAGCAGTACTTC.

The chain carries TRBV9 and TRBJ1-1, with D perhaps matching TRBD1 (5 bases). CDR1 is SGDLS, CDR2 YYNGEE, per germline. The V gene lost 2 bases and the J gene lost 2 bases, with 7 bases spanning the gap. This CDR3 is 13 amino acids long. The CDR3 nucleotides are TGTGCCAGCAGCGTGGGGGACAACACTGAAGCTTTCTTT. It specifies CASSVGDNTEAFF.

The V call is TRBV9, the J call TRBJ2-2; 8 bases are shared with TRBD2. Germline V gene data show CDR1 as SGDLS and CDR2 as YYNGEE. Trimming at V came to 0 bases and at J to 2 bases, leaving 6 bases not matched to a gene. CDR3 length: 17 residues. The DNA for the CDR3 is TGTGCCAGCAGCGTAGCTCAAACTAGCGGAAACACCGGGGAGCTGTTTTTT. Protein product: CASSVAQTSGNTGELFF.

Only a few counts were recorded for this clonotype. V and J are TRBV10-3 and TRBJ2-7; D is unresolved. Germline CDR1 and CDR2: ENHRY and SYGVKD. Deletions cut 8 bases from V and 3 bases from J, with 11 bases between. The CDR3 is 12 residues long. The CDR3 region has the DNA TGTGCCATCTCGGTGGGCGGCTACGAGCAGTACTTC. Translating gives CAISVGGYEQYF.

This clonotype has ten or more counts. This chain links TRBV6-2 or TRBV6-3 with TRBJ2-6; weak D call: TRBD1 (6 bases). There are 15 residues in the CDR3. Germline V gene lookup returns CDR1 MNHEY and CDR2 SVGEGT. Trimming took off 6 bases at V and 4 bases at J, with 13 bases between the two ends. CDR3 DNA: TGTGCCAGCAGATCGACAGGTTGGGGGGCCAACGTCCTGACTTTC. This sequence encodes CASRSTGWGANVLTF.

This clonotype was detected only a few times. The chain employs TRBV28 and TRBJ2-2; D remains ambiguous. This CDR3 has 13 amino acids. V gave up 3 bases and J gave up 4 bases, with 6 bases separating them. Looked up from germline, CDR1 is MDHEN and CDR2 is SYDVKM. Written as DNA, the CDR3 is TGTGCCAGCAGTTTCGGCCGCACCGGGGAGCTGTTTTTT. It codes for CASSFGRTGELFF.

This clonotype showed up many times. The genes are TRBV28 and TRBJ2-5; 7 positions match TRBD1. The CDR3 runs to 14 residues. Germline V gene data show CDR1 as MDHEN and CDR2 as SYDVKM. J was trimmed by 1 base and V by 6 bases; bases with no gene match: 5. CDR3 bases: TGTGCCAGCAGCATAAGGACAGGCCAAGAGACCCAGTACTTC. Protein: CASSIRTGQETQYF.

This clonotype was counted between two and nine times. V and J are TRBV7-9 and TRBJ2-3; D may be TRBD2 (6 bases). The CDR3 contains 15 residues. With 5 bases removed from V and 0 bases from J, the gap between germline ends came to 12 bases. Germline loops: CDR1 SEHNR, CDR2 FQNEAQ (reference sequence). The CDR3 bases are TGTGCCAGCAGCCCGTGGGACTCGAGCACAGATACGCAGTATTTT. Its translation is CASSPWDSSTDTQYF.

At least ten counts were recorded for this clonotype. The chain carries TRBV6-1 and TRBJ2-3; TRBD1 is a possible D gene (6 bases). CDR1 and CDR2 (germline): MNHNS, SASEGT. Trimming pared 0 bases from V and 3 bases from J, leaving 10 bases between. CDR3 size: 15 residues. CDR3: CASSEALGQTDTQYF. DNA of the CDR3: TGTGCCAGCAGTGAAGCCCTAGGACAGACAGATACGCAGTATTTT.

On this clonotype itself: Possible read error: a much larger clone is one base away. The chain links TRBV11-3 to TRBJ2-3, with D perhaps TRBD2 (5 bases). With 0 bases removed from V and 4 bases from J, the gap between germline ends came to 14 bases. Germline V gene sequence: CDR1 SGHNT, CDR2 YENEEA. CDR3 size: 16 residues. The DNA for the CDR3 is TGTGCCAGCAGCTTAGACTCGCCGAGGGTCGCAGATACGCAGTATTTT. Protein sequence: CASSLDSPRVADTQYF. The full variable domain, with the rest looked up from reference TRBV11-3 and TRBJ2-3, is EAGVVQSPRYKIIEKKQPVAFWCNPISGHNTLYWYLQNLGQGPELLIRYENEEAVDDSQLPKDRFSAERLKGVDSTLKIQPAELGDSAVYLCASSLDSPRVADTQYFGPGTRLTVL.